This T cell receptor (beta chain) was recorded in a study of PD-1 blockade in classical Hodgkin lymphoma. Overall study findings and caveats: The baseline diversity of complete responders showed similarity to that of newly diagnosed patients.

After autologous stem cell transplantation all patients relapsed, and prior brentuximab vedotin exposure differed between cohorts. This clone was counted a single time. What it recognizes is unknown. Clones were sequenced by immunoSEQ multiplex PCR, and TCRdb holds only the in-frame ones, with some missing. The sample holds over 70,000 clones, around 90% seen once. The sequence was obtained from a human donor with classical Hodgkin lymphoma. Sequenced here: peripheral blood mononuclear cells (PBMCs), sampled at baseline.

CDR3 residues: CASSEPGNQALAGIPYEQYF. CDR3 bases: TGTGCCAGCTCCGAGCCGGGGAACCAAGCACTAGCGGGAATCCCCTACGAGCAGTACTTC. The gene calls are TRBV28 and TRBJ2-7; 10 bases line up with TRBD2. The CDR3 consists of 20 residues. Trimming took 8 bases from V and 2 from J; bases not matched to a gene: 24. Germline CDR1 reads MDHEN; CDR2 reads SYDVKM.